This paragraph covers one TCR beta chain sequence. Antigen unknown. Germline assignment: CDR1 SQVTM and CDR2 ANQGSEA. CDR3 length: 13 amino acids. Trimming left V 2 bases short and J 4 bases short, with 11 bases between. This record comes from a study of T cells in Graves' hyperthyroidism and ophthalmopathy. Study findings and constraints: The model forecast ophthalmopathy, anticipating it by a median around 6.5 months before onset.

RNA transcripts gave rise to amplified TCR beta CDR3 regions. When the TCR CDR3 underwent first-round RT-PCR, the HTBI primer set was used. TCRdb re-called the multiplex PCR reads through MiXCR, storing one row per CDR3 protein. The table records over 350,000 distinct CDR3 sequences, about 14% of them present only once. The specimen sequenced was blood. This chain uses TRBV29-1 with TRBJ1-2; a possible D gene is TRBD1 (6 bases). The source of this sequence is a man aged 50-60 years with Graves' ophthalmopathy. The CDR3 DNA follows: TGCAGCGTTGAAAGAGACAGGTTCTATGGCTACACCTTC. Amino acid sequence: CSVERDRFYGYTF.